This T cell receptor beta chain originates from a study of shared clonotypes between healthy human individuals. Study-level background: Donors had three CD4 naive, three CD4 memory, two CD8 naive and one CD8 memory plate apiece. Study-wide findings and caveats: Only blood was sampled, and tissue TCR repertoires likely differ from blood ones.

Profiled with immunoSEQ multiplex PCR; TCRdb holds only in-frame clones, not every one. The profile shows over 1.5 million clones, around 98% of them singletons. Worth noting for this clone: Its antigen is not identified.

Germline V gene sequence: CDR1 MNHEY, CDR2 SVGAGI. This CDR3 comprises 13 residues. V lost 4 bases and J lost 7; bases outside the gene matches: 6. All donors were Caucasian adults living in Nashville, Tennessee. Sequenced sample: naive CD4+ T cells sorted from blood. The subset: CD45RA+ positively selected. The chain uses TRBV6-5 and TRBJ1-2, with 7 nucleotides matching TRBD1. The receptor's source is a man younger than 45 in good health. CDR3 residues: CASSSTGEGGYTF. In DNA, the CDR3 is TGTGCCAGCAGTTCCACAGGGGAGGGTGGCTACACCTTC.